The T cell receptor beta chain described here comes from a study of beta chain features in type 1 diabetes. Points from the study as a whole: For Type 1 diabetes patients, all four CD4+ subsets carried TCRB CDR3s that were moderately but significantly shorter. When cDNA is sequenced, cells with high TCR expression could be over-represented.

Per donor, one heparinised blood draw averaged roughly 110 mL. All of the isolated RNA was reverse transcribed, so expressed TCRB transcripts were sequenced. The protocol was immunoSEQ multiplex PCR, while the TCRdb copy is restricted to in-frame clones and leaves out a portion. Of under 850,000 clones in the sample, about an eighth were seen once. Germline assignment: CDR1 SGHDT and CDR2 YYEEEE. The CDR3 loop spans 13 amino acids. Trimming took 2 bases from V and 4 from J, leaving 8 bases between them. This clone was seen a handful of times. What it binds is unknown. The chain is built from TRBV5-6 and TRBJ2-3; D perhaps matches TRBD1 (5 bases). Material: naive CD4+ T cells from blood. This TCR was sampled from a man younger than 30 with type 1 diabetes. The CDR3 DNA follows: TGTGCCAGCAGCTTCCAAGGGGCAGATACGCAGTATTTT. Residues: CASSFQGADTQYF.